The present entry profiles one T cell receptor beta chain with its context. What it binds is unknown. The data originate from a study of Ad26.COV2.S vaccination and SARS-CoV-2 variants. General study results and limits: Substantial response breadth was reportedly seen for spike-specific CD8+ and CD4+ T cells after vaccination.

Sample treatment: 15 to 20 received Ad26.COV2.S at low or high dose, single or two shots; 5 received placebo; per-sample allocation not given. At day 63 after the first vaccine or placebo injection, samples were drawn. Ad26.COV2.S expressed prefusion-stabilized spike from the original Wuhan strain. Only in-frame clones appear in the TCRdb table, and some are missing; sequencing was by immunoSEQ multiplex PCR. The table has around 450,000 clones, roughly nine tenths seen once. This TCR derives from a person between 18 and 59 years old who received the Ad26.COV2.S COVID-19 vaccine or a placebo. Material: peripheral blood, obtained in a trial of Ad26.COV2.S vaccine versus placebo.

This CDR3 is CASSLMGPTDTQYF. CDR3 bases: TGTGCCAGCAGCTTAATGGGCCCCACAGATACGCAGTATTTT. V is TRBV11-2 and J is TRBJ2-3; no clear D. The V gene's germline CDR1 is SGHAT and CDR2 FQNNGV. V gave up 2 bases and J gave up 2 bases, with 8 bases separating them. This CDR3 contains 14 residues.